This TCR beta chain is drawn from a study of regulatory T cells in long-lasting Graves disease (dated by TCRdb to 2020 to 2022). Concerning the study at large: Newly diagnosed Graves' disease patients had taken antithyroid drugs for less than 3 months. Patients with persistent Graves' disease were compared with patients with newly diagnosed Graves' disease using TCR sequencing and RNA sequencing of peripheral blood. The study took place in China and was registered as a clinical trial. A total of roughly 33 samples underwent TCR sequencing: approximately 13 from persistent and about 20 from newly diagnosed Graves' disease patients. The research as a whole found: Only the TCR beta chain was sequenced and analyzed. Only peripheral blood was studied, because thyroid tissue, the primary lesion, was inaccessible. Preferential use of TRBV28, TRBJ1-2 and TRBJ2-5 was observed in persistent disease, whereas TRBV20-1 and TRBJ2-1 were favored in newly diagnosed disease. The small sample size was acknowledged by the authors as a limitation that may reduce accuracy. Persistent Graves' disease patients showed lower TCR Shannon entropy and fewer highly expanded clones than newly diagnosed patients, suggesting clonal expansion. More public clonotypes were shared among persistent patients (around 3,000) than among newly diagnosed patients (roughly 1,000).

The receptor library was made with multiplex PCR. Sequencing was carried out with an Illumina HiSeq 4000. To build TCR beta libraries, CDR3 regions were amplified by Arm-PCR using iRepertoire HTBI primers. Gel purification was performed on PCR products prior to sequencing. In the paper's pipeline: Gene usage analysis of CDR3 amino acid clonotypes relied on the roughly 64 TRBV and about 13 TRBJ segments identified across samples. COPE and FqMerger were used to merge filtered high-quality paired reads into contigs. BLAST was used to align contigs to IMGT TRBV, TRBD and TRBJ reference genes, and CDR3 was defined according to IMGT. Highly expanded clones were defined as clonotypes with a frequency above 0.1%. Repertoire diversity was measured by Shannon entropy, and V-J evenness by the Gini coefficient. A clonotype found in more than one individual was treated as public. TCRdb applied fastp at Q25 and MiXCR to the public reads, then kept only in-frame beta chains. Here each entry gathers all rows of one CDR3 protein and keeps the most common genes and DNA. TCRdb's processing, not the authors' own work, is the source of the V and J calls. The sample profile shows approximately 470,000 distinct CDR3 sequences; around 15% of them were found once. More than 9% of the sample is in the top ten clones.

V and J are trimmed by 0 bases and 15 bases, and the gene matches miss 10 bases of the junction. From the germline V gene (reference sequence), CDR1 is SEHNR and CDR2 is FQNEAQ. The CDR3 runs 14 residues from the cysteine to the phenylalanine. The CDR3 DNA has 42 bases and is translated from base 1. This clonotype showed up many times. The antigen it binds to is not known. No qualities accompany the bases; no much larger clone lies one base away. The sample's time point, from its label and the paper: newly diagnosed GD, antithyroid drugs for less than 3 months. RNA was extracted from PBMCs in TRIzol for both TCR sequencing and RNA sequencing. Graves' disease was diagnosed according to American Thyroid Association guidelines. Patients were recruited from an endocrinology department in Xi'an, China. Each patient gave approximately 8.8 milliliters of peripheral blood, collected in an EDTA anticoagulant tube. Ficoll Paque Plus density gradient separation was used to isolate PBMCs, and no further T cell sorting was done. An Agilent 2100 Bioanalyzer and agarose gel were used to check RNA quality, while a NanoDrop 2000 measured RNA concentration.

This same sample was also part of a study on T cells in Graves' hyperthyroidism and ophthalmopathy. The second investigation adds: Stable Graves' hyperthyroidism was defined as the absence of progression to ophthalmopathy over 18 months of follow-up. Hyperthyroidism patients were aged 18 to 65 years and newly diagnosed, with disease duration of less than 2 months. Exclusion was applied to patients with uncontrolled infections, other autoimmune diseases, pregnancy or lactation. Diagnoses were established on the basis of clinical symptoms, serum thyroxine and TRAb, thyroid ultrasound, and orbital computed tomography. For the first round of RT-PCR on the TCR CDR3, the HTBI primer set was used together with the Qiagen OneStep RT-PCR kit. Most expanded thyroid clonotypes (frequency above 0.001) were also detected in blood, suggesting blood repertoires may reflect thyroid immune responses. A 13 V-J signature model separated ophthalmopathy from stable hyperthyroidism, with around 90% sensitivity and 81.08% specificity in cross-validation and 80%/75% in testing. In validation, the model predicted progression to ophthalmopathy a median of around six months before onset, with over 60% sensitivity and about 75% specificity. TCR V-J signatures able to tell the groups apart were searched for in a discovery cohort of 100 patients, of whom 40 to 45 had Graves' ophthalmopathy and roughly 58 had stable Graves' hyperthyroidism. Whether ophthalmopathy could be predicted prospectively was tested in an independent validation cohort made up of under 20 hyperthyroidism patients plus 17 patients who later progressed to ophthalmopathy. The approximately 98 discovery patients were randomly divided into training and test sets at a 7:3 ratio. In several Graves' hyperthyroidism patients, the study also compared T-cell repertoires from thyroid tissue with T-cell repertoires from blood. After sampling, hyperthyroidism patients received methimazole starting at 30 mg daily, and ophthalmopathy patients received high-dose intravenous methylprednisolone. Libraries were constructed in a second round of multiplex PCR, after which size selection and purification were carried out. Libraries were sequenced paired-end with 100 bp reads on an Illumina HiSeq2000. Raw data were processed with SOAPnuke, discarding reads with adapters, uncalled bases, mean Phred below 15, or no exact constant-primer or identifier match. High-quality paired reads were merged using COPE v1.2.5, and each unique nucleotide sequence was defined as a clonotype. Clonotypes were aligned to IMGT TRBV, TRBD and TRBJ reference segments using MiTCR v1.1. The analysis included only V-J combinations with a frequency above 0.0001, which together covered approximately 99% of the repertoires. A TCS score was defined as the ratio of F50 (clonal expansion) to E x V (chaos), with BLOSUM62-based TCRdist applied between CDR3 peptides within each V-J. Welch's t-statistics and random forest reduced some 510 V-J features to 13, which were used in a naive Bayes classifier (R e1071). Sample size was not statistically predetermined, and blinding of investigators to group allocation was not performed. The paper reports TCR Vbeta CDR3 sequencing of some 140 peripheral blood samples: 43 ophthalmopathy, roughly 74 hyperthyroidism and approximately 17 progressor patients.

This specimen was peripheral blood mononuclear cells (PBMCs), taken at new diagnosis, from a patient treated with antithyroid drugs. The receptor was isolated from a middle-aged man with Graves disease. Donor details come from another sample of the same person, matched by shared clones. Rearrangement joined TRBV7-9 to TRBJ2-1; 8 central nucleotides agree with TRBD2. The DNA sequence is TGTGCCAGCAGCTTAGCCCCTAGCGGGTCCCCGGGGTTCTTC. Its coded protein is CASSLAPSGSPGFF.